This T cell receptor (beta chain) was identified during a study of beta chain features in type 1 diabetes. About the research overall: In age, gender and cell yields, patients were similar to healthy donors. Analysis included roughly 100 million sorted cells drawn from all samples.

This clone was observed a few times. Its cognate antigen is unknown. V dropped 4 bases and J dropped 7 bases, with 16 bases sitting between them. The length of the CDR3 is 13 residues. Germline V gives CDR1 SQVTM, CDR2 ANQGSEA. Study-wide points: Naive, central memory and regulatory TCRB repertoires appeared more similar among patients than healthy donors.

Via the markers CD45RO/CCR7/CD25/CD127/CD95/CD27, stem cell-like memory, regulatory, central memory and naive CD4+ cells were sorted. Expressed TCRB transcripts got sequenced, as all isolated RNA was reverse transcribed. Sequenced by immunoSEQ multiplex PCR; TCRdb stores in-frame clones only, minus some. The sample lists about 140,000 clones; roughly 10% were seen once. Sequencing was carried out using central memory CD4+ T cells from blood. This clonotype originated in a woman between 35 and 50 years old in good health. This chain connects TRBV29-1 to TRBJ1-1; the D is unclear. The CDR3 protein is CSVGSDFEFEAFF. In DNA form, the CDR3 reads TGCAGCGTTGGTAGTGATTTTGAGTTTGAAGCTTTCTTT.